What follows are 9 T cell receptor beta chains derived from one specimen sequenced in a study of vaccination effects on CD4 cells after COVID-19. These receptors lack a known antigen. Antigen-specific CD4+ T cells were expanded with viral peptide pools in the ViraFEST assay before sequencing. Following an approximately 11-day culture, CD4+ T cells were purified. Vaccinated recipients, who were negative for nucleocapsid antibodies, had no history of SARS-CoV-2 infection. Some clones are missing from TCRdb's copy, which holds only in-frame ones; the method was immunoSEQ multiplex PCR. The sample records about 45,000 clones, around three quarters being singletons. The source was CD4+ T cells from PBMCs cultured with SARS-CoV-2 spike peptides, collected before COVID-19 vaccination. Receptors originate from a human donor who received a COVID-19 vaccine.

This chain uses TRBV18 with TRBJ2-3; D tentatively reads TRBD1 or TRBD2 (6 bases each). This CDR3 comprises 15 residues. In germline, CDR1 is KGHSH, CDR2 LQKENI. Deletions cut 6 bases from V and 0 bases from J, with 13 bases between. The DNA for the CDR3 is TGTGCCAGCTCCCCGGGGGCAGAGAGCACAGATACGCAGTATTTT. This encodes CASSPGAESTDTQYF.

The chain recombines TRBV29-1 with TRBJ2-2; the match to TRBD2 covers 10 bases. Trimming removed 6 bases from V and 3 bases from J; junction bases left unmatched: 10. Germline CDR1 is SQVTM and CDR2 is ANQGSEA. This CDR3 comprises 16 residues. Here the CDR3 reads CSVVTTSGWDTGELFF. The DNA of the CDR3 is TGCAGCGTAGTCACGACTAGCGGGTGGGACACCGGGGAGCTGTTTTTT.

The rearrangement joins TRBV7-2 to TRBJ1-1; D is perhaps TRBD1 (6 bases). The ends were cut back, 0 bases at V and 7 bases at J, with 15 bases in the middle. There are 15 residues in the CDR3. Germline CDR1 SGHTA, CDR2 FQGNSA. The CDR3 bases are TGTGCCAGCAGCTTAGCCGGGGGCATTAAGGGTGAAGCTTTCTTT. It codes for CASSLAGGIKGEAFF. The full variable domain, with the rest looked up from reference TRBV7-2 and TRBJ1-1, is GAGVSQSPSNKVTEKGKDVELRCDPISGHTALYWYRQSLGQGLEFLIYFQGNSAPDKSGLPSDRFSAERTGGSVSTLTIQRTQQEDSAVYLCASSLAGGIKGEAFFGQGTRLTVV.

This chain connects TRBV7-6 to TRBJ1-4; TRBD1 is a possible D gene (5 bases). CDR1 and CDR2 from the germline V gene are SGHVS and FNYEAQ. The CDR3 extends over 14 amino acids. Trimming shortened V by 2 bases and J by 7 bases, and 11 bases separated the two germline ends. CDR3 residues: CASSLQGGREKLFF. The CDR3 DNA is TGTGCCAGCAGCTTACAGGGAGGACGTGAAAAACTGTTTTTT.

The rearrangement joins TRBV30 to TRBJ1-5; perhaps TRBD1 as D (6 bases). Germline V gives CDR1 GTSNPN, CDR2 SVGIG (reference sequence). The CDR3 is 17 amino acids. V was shortened by 2 bases and J by 2 bases, with 19 bases between the two germline ends. The CDR3 DNA reads as TGTGCCTGGAGTAGAGATTCCGGGACAAAAGGCAATCAGCCCCAGCATTTT. Amino acids: CAWSRDSGTKGNQPQHF. Based on the CDR3 plus reference TRBV30 and TRBJ1-5, the full variable domain is SQTIHQWPATLVQPVGSPLSLECTVEGTSNPNLYWYRQAAGRGLQLLFYSVGIGQISSEVPQNLSASRPQDRQFILSSKKLLLSDSGFYLCAWSRDSGTKGNQPQHFGDGTRLSIL.

The rearrangement uses TRBV24-1 and TRBJ2-5, with 10 nucleotides matching TRBD1. The V segment lost 7 bases and the J segment 5 bases; nucleotides outside the gene matches: 6. Germline lookup yields CDR1 KGHDR and CDR2 SFDVKD. The CDR3 has 14 residues. The CDR3 loop is CATRATGGGETQYF. The CDR3 region has the DNA TGTGCCACCAGGGCGACAGGGGGCGGGGAGACCCAGTACTTC.

The rearrangement uses TRBV21-1 and TRBJ2-7; the table calls TRBD2, which could not be checked here. TRBV21-1 is annotated as a pseudogene. The CDR3 covers 16 residues. In DNA form, the CDR3 reads TGTGCCAGCAGCAAAGAAACGGATAGCGGGGTATACGAGCAGTACGTC. Its protein product is CASSKETDSGVYEQYV.

This chain links TRBV28 with TRBJ2-3; 8 nucleotides line up with TRBD2. Germline-derived CDR1 and CDR2 are MDHEN and SYDVKM. J was trimmed by 3 bases and V by 7 bases; bases with no gene match: 6. This CDR3 region has 14 residues. The CDR3 spells CASTNRGGTDTQYF. Written as DNA, the CDR3 is TGTGCCAGCACTAACCGGGGGGGGACAGATACGCAGTATTTT.

This chain joins TRBV29-1 and TRBJ2-2; D is perhaps TRBD1 or TRBD2 (6 bases each). The CDR3 is 13 residues long. Germline values: CDR1 SQVTM, CDR2 ANQGSEA. Trimming stripped 3 bases from V and 3 bases from J, with 8 bases between. The CDR3 DNA reads as TGCAGCGTTGAGGGGGGCTACACCGGGGAGCTGTTTTTT. Protein product: CSVEGGYTGELFF.